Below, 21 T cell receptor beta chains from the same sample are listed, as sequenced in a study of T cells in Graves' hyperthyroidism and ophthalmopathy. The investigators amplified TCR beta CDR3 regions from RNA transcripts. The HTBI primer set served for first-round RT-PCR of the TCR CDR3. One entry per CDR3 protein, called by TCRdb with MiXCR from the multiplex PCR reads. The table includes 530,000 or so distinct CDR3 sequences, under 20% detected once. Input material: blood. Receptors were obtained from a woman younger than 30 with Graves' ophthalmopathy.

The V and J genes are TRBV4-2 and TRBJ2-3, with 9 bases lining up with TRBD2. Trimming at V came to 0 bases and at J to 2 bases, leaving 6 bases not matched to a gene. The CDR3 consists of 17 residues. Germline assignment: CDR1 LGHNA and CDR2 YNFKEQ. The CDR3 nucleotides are TGTGCCAGCAGCCAAGAGGGTGCGGGAGGGCCCACAGATACGCAGTATTTT. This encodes CASSQEGAGGPTDTQYF.

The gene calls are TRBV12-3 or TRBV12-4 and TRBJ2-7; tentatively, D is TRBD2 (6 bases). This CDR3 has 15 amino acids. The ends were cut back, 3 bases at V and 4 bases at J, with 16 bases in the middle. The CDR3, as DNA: TGTGCCAGCAGTTTGGAGGGGAATGTAGGGTACGAGCAGTACTTC. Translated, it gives CASSLEGNVGYEQYF.

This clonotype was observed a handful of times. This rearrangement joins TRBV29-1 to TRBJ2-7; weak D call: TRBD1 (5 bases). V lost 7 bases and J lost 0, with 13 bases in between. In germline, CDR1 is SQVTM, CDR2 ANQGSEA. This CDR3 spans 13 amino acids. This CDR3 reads CSAATVNSYEQYF. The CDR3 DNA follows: TGCAGCGCCGCGACAGTAAACTCCTACGAGCAGTACTTC.

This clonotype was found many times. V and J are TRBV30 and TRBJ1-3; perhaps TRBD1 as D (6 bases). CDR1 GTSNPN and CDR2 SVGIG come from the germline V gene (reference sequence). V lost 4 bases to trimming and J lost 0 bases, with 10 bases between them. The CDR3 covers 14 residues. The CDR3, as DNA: TGTGCCTGGATCCAGGGGAGCTCTGGAAACACCATATATTTT. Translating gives CAWIQGSSGNTIYF.

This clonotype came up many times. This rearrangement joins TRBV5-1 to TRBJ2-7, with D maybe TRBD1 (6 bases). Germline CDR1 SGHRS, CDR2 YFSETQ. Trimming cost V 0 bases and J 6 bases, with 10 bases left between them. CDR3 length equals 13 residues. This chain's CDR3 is CASSLGTVSEQYF. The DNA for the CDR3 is TGCGCCAGCAGCTTGGGGACAGTTTCCGAGCAGTACTTC. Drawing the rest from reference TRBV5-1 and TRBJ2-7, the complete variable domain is KAGVTQTPRYLIKTRGQQVTLSCSPISGHRSVSWYQQTPGQGLQFLFEYFSETQRNKGNFPGRFSGRQFSNSRSEMNVSTLELGDSALYLCASSLGTVSEQYFGPGTRLTVT.

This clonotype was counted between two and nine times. The DNA of the CDR3 is TGTGCCAGCAGCTTAGACCCCGCTACTGAAGCTTTCTTT. This translates into CASSLDPATEAFF. J is TRBJ1-1 and V is TRBV11-2; D remains ambiguous. CDR3 length: 13 residues. Germline CDR1 and CDR2: SGHAT and FQNNGV. V lost 0 bases to trimming and J lost 5 bases, with 7 bases between them.

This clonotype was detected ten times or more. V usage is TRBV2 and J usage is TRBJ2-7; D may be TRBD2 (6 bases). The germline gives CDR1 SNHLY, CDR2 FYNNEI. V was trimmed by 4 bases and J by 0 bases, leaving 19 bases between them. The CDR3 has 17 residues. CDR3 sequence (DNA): TGTGCCAGCAGTGCAAACCCTATAACGACTAGCTCCTACGAGCAGTACTTC. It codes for CASSANPITTSSYEQYF.

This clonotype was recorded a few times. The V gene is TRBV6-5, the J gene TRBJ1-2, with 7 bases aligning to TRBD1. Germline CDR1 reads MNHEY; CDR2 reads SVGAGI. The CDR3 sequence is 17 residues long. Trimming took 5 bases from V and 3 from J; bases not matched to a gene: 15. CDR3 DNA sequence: TGTGCCAGCAGTGTACTAGATGGGAGACAGGGCTACTATGGCTACACCTTC. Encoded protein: CASSVLDGRQGYYGYTF.

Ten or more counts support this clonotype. CDR3 protein: CASSPLAGGPSYNEQFF. CDR3 nucleotide sequence: TGCGCCAGCAGTCCCCTAGCGGGGGGGCCGTCCTACAATGAGCAGTTCTTC. The chain combines TRBV5-1 with TRBJ2-1; 12 bases fit TRBD2. The CDR3 runs 17 residues. V shed 5 bases, J shed 1 base, and the junction held 7 bases outside the gene matches. Germline loops: CDR1 SGHRS, CDR2 YFSETQ.

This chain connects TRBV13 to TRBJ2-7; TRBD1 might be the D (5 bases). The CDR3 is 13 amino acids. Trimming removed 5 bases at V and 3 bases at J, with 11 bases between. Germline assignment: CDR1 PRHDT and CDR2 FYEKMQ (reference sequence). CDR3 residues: CASSVVRDYEQYF. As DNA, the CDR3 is TGTGCCAGCAGCGTAGTCAGGGACTACGAGCAGTACTTC.

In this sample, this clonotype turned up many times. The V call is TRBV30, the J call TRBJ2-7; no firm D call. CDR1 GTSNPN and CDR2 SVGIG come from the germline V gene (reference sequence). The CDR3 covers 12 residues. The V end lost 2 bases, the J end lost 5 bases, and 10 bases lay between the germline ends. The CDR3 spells CAWSLWEDEQYF. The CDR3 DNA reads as TGTGCCTGGAGTCTCTGGGAAGACGAGCAGTACTTC.

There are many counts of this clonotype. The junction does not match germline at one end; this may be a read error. CDR3 loop: CASSRRPVDTQYF. The CDR3 nucleotides read TGTGCTAGCAGCCGCAGACCGGTAGATACGCAGTATTTT. This rearrangement joins TRBV7-6 to TRBJ2-3; D is undetermined. CDR3 length equals 13 residues. The V gene's germline CDR1 is SGHVS and CDR2 FNYEAQ.

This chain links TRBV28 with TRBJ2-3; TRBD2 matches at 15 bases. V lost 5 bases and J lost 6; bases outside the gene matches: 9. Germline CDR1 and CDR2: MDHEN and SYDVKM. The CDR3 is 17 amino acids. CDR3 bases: TGTGCCAGCAGTCCAGGACTAGCGGGAGGGCCGAAGGATACGCAGTATTTT. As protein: CASSPGLAGGPKDTQYF.

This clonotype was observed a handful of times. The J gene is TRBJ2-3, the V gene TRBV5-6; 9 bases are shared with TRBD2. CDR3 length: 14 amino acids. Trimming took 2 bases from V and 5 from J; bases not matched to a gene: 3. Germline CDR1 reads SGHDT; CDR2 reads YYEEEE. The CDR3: CASSFAGGQDTQYF. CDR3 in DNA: TGTGCCAGCAGCTTCGCGGGGGGGCAAGATACGCAGTATTTT.

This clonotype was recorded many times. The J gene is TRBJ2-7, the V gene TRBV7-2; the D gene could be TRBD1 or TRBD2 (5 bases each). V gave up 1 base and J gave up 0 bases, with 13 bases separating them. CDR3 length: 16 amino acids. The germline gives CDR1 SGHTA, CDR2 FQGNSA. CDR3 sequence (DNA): TGTGCCAGCAGCTTAGAAAGGTTTGGGGGCTCCTACGAGCAGTACTTC. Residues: CASSLERFGGSYEQYF.

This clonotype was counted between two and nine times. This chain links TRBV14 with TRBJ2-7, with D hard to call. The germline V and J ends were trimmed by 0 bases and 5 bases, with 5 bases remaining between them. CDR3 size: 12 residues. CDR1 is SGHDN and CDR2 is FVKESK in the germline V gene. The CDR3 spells CASSQDRHEQYF. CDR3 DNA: TGTGCCAGCAGCCAAGATCGACACGAGCAGTACTTC.

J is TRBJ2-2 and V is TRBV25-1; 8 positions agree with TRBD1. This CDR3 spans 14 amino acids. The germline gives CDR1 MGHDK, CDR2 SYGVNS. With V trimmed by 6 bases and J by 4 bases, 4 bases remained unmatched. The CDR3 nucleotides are TGTGCCAGCAGCCACAGGGGGGTCACCGGGGAGCTGTTTTTT. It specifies CASSHRGVTGELFF.

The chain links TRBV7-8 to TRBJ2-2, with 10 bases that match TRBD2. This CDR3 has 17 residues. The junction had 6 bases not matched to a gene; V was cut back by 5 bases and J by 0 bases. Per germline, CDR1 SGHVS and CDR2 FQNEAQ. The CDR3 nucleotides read TGTGCCAGCAGCAGCACTAGCGGGATGACGAACACCGGGGAGCTGTTTTTT. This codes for CASSSTSGMTNTGELFF. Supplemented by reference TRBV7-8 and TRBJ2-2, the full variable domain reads GAGVSQSPRYKVAKRGQDVALRCDPISGHVSLFWYQQALGQGPEFLTYFQNEAQLDKSGLPSDRFFAERPEGSVSTLKIQRTQQEDSAVYLCASSSTSGMTNTGELFFGEGSRLTVL.

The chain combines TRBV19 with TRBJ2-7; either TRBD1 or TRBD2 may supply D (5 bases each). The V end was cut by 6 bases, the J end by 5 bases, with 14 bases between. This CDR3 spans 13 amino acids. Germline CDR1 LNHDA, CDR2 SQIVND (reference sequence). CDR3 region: CASRPQSGHEQYF. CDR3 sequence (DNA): TGTGCCAGTAGACCCCAATCGGGGCACGAGCAGTACTTC.

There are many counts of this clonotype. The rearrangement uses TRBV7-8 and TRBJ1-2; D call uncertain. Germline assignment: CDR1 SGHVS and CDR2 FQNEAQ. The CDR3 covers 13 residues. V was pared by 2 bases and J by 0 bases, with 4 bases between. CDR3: CASSLTANYGYTF. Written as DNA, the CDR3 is TGTGCCAGCAGCTTAACAGCTAACTATGGCTACACCTTC.

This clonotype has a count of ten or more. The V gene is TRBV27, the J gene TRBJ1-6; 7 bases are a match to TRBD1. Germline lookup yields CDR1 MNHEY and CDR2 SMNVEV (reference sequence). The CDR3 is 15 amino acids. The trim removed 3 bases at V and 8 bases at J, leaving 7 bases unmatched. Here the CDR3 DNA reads TGTGCCAGCAGTTTGCAGACAGGGACGCATTCACCCCTCCACTTT. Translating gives CASSLQTGTHSPLHF.